This T cell receptor beta chain comes out of a study of T cell responses to AZD1222 COVID-19 vaccine. Broader study findings: Spike-wide vaccine-associated CD4 TCRs dominated at 160-218 and 743-854.

In regard to this clone: Its cognate antigen is unknown.

This CDR3 region has 15 residues. Trimming cost V 7 bases and J 5 bases, with 18 bases left between them. From germline, CDR1 is PRHDT and CDR2 FYEKMQ (reference sequence). TCRdb's copy holds only in-frame clones and misses some; the assay was immunoSEQ multiplex PCR. The table has approximately 100,000 clones, roughly nine tenths seen once. The sample here was peripheral blood, taken on day 0 of AZD1222 vaccination. V is TRBV13 and J is TRBJ2-1, with D perhaps TRBD2 (7 bases). The sequence was obtained from an adult in good health. CDR3 in DNA: TGTGCCAGCACCCAGGGAGGGGGGGCCCACAATGAGCAGTTCTTC. Protein: CASTQGGGAHNEQFF.